This T cell receptor (beta chain) was sequenced in a study of blood T cell repertoires in COVID-19. For the study at large: The origin of the acute and convalescent COVID-19 samples was the United States, Italy and Spain. The cDNA or gDNA used as material had been derived from T cells, B-cell-depleted T cells, or PBMCs.

Under the authors' procedure: Amplification with reference gene primers provided the estimates of nucleated cell counts. Data came from immunoSEQ multiplex PCR; TCRdb stores just in-frame clones and leaves some out. V and J calls and clone size come straight from that table; D and trimming were deduced from the DNA. The data show 250,000 or so clones, 89% seen once. Germline CDR1 is LGHDT and CDR2 is YNNKEL (reference sequence). The CDR3 is 11 amino acids. V was pared by 3 bases and J by 12 bases, with 9 bases between. Sequenced input: peripheral blood. This receptor was taken from a woman between 40 and 55 years old who had recovered from COVID-19. The V and J genes are TRBV3-1 (or the pseudogene TRBV3-2) and TRBJ2-1; TRBD1 is a possible D gene (6 bases). CDR3 amino acids: CASSQGAWQFF. As DNA, the CDR3 is TGTGCCAGCAGCCAGGGGGCATGGCAGTTCTTC.